These 7 T cell receptor beta chains originate from one sample sequenced in a study of blood T cell repertoires in COVID-19. Here immunoSEQ multiplex PCR was the method, and the copy in TCRdb shows in-frame clones only, minus some. The sample lists tens of thousands of clones; around 89% were seen once. The sample consisted of peripheral blood. The receptors derive from a man over 45 with COVID-19, enrolled during active disease.

The chain joins TRBV5-1 to TRBJ2-7; maybe TRBD2 (7 bases). The V gene lost 4 bases and the J gene lost 4 bases, with 15 bases spanning the gap. There are 14 residues in the CDR3. The germline CDR1 and CDR2 sequences are SGHRS and YFSETQ. The CDR3 loop is CASSPQGGGYEQYF. The CDR3 coding sequence is TGCGCCAGCAGCCCACAGGGAGGGGGTTACGAGCAGTACTTC. Supplemented by reference TRBV5-1 and TRBJ2-7, the full variable domain reads KAGVTQTPRYLIKTRGQQVTLSCSPISGHRSVSWYQQTPGQGLQFLFEYFSETQRNKGNFPGRFSGRQFSNSRSEMNVSTLELGDSALYLCASSPQGGGYEQYFGPGTRLTVT.

CDR3 DNA: TGTGCCAGCAGCCCCACAGGGGCGATTGAAGCTTTCTTT. Its translation: CASSPTGAIEAFF. The genes are TRBV14 and TRBJ1-1; 7 nucleotides match TRBD1. CDR1 SGHDN and CDR2 FVKESK come from the germline V gene. The trim removed 4 bases at V and 7 bases at J, leaving 6 bases unmatched. The CDR3 totals 13 residues.

This clone was picked up one time. The chain couples TRBV5-1 to TRBJ1-6; a weak D match, TRBD1 (6 bases). Trimming removed 4 bases at V and 0 bases at J, with 11 bases between. The CDR3 has 16 amino acids. CDR1 SGHRS and CDR2 YFSETQ come from the germline V gene. The CDR3 protein is CASSHRESSYNSPLHF. The CDR3 DNA is TGCGCCAGCAGCCACAGGGAGAGCTCCTATAATTCACCCCTCCACTTT.

The chain has TRBV10-3 and TRBJ2-1, with D possibly matching TRBD1 (6 bases). The CDR3 contains 18 residues. The V end was cut by 3 bases, the J end by 5 bases, with 23 bases between. Looked up from germline, CDR1 is ENHRY and CDR2 is SYGVKD. The CDR3 sequence: CAISDLPDTGIVHNEQFF. DNA for the CDR3: TGTGCCATCAGTGATCTCCCGGATACAGGGATTGTGCACAATGAGCAGTTCTTC.

V gene TRBV9 combines with J gene TRBJ2-2, with 14 positions matching TRBD2. Germline V gene data show CDR1 as SGDLS and CDR2 as YYNGEE. With V trimmed by 2 bases and J by 8 bases, 5 bases remained unmatched. The CDR3 runs to 16 residues. The CDR3 protein is CASSVGTSGGSGELFF. Written as DNA, the CDR3 is TGTGCCAGCAGCGTTGGGACTAGCGGGGGTTCAGGGGAGCTGTTTTTT.

The CDR3 sequence is CATSGRGQGLPGANVLTF. CDR3 nucleotide sequence: TGTGCCACCAGCGGTCGGGGACAGGGCCTTCCAGGGGCCAACGTCCTGACTTTC. The gene calls are TRBV15 and TRBJ2-6; TRBD1 matches 9 bases. The length of the CDR3 is 18 residues. CDR1 and CDR2 (germline): LNHNV, YYDKDF (reference sequence). V shed 5 bases, J shed 4 bases, and the junction held 12 bases outside the gene matches.

V is TRBV3-1 (or the pseudogene TRBV3-2) and J is TRBJ1-1; D unresolved. The CDR3 loop spans 11 amino acids. The V gene lost 1 base and the J gene lost 13 bases, with 10 bases spanning the gap. CDR1 and CDR2 from the germline V gene are LGHDT and YNNKEL (reference sequence). The CDR3 spells CASSQGRYDFF. The DNA for the CDR3 is TGTGCCAGCAGCCAAGGGAGGTATGATTTCTTT.